Listed below are T cell receptor beta chains from one sample, sequenced in a study of cytomegalovirus exposure and HLA in healthy donors. TCRdb keeps only in-frame clones here, not all; method: immunoSEQ multiplex PCR. The sample consists of 130,000 or so clones, roughly 9% of them appearing once. The sample taken for sequencing was PBMCs. These receptors were collected from a middle-aged woman in good health and CMV-seropositive. Both conserved end residues are part of each CDR3. Only part of the rows carry a size: once, few, many, or a class if the clone is expanded.

j_call	v_call	clone_size	cdr3_aa
TRBJ1-4	TRBV6-1	few	CASSEALRGGVKKKLFF
TRBJ2-7	TRBV7-8	few	CASSLVWGGDEQYF
TRBJ2-1	TRBV19	few	CASSPRTASNEQFF
TRBJ1-2	TRBV21-1	few	CASETGGTKYGYTF
TRBJ1-2	TRBV27	-	CASGIYRGLHTF
TRBJ2-7	TRBV14	few	CASSPQGASFYEQYF
TRBJ2-7	TRBV2	-	CASSGVPGLAGGLYEQYF
TRBJ1-2	TRBV7-9	few	CASSPDVAGPLCF
TRBJ1-5	TRBV2	-	CASNLLGGTSGPQHF
TRBJ1-6	TRBV7-7	few	CASSRALEGSPLHF
TRBJ1-1	TRBV9	-	CASSPRLWNTEAFF
TRBJ1-5	TRBV6-4	few	CASRTTRSNQPQHF
TRBJ2-1	TRBV13	few	CASSPGLAGGPLNNEQFF
TRBJ1-2	TRBV29-1	-	CSVHGGVDGYTF
TRBJ1-1	TRBV7-8	few	CASRRVFEAFF
TRBJ2-5	TRBV7-8	-	CASTIMRGAKSRETQYF
TRBJ2-3	TRBV7-6	-	CASSLVGGGQDTQYF
TRBJ2-7	TRBV18	-	CASSPPGTSGYYEQYF